This T cell receptor (beta chain) was obtained from a study of blood T cell repertoires in COVID-19. The overall study: Sources were T cells, B-cell-depleted T cells, or PBMCs; the material itself was cDNA or gDNA.

The CDR3 extends over 15 amino acids. From germline, CDR1 is SGHNT and CDR2 YYREEE (reference sequence). The V gene lost 0 bases and the J gene lost 4 bases, with 13 bases spanning the gap. Per the original data handling: From reference gene primer amplification, estimates of nucleated cell counts were derived. Profiling relied on immunoSEQ multiplex PCR, and the TCRdb table lists in-frame clones only, not all of them. The V and J calls and clone size are taken from that table; D and trimming were inferred from the DNA. Of 160,000 or so clones listed, about 89% are singletons. The sequenced sample consisted of peripheral blood. This receptor was obtained from a man in his sixties with acute or convalescent COVID-19. The rearrangement links TRBV5-4 to TRBJ1-1, with a tentative D call TRBD1 (5 bases). For the CDR3, the DNA is TGTGCCAGCAGCTTGGGGGGGGAAACTCTCACTGAAGCTTTCTTT. Protein product: CASSLGGETLTEAFF.